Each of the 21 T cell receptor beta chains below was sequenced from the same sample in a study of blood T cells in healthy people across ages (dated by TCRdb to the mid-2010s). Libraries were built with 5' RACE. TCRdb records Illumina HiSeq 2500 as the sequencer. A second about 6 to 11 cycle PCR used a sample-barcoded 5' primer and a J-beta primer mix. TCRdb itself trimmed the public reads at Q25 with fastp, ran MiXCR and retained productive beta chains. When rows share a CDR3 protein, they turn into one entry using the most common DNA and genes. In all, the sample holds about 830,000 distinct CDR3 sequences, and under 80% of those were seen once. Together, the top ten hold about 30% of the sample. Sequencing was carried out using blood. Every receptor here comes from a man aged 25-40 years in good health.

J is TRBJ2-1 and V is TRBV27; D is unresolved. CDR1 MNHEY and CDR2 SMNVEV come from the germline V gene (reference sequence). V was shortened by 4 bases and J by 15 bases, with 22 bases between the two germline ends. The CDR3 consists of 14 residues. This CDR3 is CASSSHRVSNSLFF. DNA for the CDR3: TGTGCCAGCAGTTCGCACCGGGTCTCGAACTCCCTGTTCTTC.

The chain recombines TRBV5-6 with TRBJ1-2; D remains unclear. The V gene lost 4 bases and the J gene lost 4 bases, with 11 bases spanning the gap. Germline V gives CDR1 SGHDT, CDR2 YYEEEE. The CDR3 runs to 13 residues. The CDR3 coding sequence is TGTGCCAGCAGCCCCGGACTGATCTATGGCTACACCTTC. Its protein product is CASSPGLIYGYTF.

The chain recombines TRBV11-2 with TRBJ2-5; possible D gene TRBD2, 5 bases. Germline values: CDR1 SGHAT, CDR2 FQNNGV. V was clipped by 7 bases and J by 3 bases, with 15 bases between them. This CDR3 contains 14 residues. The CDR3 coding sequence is TGTGCCAGCAACCGTGGAGGATCAGAAGAGACCCAGTACTTC. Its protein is CASNRGGSEETQYF.

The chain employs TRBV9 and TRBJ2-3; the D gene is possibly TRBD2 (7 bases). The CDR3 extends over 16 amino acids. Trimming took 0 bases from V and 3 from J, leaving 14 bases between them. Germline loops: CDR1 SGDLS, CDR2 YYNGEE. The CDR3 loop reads CASSVVGGGQTDTQYF. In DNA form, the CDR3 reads TGTGCCAGCAGCGTAGTGGGAGGGGGGCAAACAGATACGCAGTATTTT.

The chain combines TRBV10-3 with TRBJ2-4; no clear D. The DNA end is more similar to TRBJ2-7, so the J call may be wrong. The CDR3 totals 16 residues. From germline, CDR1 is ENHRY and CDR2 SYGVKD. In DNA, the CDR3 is TGTGCCATCAGTGGCCTAGGGTCGATCTCTCCCTACGAGCAGTACTTC. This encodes CAISGLGSISPYEQYF.

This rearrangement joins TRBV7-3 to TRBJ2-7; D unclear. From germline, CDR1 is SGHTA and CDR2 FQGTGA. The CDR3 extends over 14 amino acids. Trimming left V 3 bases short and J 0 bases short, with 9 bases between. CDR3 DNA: TGTGCCAGCAGCTTGGACGCGAGCTCCTACGAGCAGTACTTC. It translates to CASSLDASSYEQYF.

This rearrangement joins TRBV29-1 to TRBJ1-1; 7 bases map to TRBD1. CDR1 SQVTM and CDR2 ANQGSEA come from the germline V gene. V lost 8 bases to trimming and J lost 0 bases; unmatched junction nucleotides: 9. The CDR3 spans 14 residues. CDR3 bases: TGCAGCCTTAAAATGACAGGGATGAACACTGAAGCTTTCTTT. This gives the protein CSLKMTGMNTEAFF.

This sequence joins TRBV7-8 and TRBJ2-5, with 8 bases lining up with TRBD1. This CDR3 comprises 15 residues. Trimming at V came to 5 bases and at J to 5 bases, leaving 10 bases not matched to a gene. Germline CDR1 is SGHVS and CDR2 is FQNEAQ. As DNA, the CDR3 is TGTGCCAGCAGCCTGACAGGGGTCGTCGGGGAGACCCAGTACTTC. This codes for CASSLTGVVGETQYF. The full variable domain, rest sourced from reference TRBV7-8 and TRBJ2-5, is GAGVSQSPRYKVAKRGQDVALRCDPISGHVSLFWYQQALGQGPEFLTYFQNEAQLDKSGLPSDRFFAERPEGSVSTLKIQRTQQEDSAVYLCASSLTGVVGETQYFGPGTRLLVL.

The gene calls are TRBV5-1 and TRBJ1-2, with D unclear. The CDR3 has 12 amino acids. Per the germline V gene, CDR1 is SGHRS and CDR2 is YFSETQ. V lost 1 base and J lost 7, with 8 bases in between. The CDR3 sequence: CASSLTSGGYTF. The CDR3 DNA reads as TGCGCCAGCAGCTTGACGTCGGGTGGCTACACCTTC. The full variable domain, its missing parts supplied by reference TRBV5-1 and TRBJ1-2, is KAGVTQTPRYLIKTRGQQVTLSCSPISGHRSVSWYQQTPGQGLQFLFEYFSETQRNKGNFPGRFSGRQFSNSRSEMNVSTLELGDSALYLCASSLTSGGYTFGSGTRLTVV.

The CDR3 reads CASTATASGQGGYGYTF. CDR3 bases: TGCGCCAGCACTGCGACCGCCTCGGGACAGGGCGGCTATGGCTACACCTTC. The gene calls are TRBV5-1 and TRBJ1-2; the match to TRBD1 covers 9 bases. Trimming cost V 6 bases and J 4 bases; bases outside gene matches: 16. The CDR3 spans 17 residues. The germline gives CDR1 SGHRS, CDR2 YFSETQ. The full variable domain, with the rest looked up from reference TRBV5-1 and TRBJ1-2, is KAGVTQTPRYLIKTRGQQVTLSCSPISGHRSVSWYQQTPGQGLQFLFEYFSETQRNKGNFPGRFSGRQFSNSRSEMNVSTLELGDSALYLCASTATASGQGGYGYTFGSGTRLTVV.

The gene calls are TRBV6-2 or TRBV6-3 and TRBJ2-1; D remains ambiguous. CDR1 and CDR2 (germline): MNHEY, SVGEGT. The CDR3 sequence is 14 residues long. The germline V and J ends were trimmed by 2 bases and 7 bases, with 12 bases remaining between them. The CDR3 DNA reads TGTGCCAGCAGTTACGCCCCTGGACGGAATGAGCAGTTCTTC. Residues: CASSYAPGRNEQFF.

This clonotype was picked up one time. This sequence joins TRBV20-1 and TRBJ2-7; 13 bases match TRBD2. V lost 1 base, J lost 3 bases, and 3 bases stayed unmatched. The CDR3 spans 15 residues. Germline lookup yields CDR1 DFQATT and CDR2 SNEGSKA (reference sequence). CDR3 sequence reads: CSARGGTSGVYEQYF. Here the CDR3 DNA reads TGCAGTGCTAGAGGCGGGACTAGCGGGGTCTACGAGCAGTACTTC.

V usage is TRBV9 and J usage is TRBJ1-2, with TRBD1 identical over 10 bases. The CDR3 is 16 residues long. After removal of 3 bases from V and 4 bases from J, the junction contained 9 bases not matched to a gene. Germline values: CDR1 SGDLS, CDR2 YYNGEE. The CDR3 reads CASSAPGQGLSYGYTF. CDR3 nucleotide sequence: TGTGCCAGCAGCGCCCCGGGACAGGGGCTTTCCTATGGCTACACCTTC.

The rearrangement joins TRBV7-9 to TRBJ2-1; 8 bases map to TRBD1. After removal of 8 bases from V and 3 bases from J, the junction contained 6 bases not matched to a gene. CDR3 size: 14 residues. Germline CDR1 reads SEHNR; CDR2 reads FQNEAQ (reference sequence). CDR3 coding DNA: TGTGCCAGCGGCGACAGGGGCGACTACAATGAGCAGTTCTTC. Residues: CASGDRGDYNEQFF.

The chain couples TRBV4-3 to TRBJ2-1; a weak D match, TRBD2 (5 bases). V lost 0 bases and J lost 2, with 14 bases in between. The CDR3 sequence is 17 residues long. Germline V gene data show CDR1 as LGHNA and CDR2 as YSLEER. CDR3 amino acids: CASSQDRFDYPYNEQFF. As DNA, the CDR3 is TGCGCCAGCAGCCAAGATCGGTTCGACTACCCCTACAATGAGCAGTTCTTC.

The chain's CDR3 is CSAGSGGTYEQYF. The DNA of the CDR3 is TGCAGTGCTGGTAGCGGGGGGACCTACGAGCAGTACTTC. The V gene is TRBV20-1, the J gene TRBJ2-7; 10 nucleotides agree with TRBD2. The germline V gene encodes CDR1 DFQATT and CDR2 SNEGSKA (reference sequence). There are 13 residues in the CDR3. V dropped 5 bases and J dropped 2; count of bases not matched to a gene: 3.

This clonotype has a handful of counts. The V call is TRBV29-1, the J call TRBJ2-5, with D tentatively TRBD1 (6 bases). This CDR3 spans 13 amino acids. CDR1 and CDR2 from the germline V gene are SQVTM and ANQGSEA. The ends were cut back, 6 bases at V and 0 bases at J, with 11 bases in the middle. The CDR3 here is CSVQGQYQETQYF. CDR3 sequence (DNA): TGCAGCGTCCAAGGACAGTACCAAGAGACCCAGTACTTC.

This CDR3 reads CASSPRGAGYNEQFF. The CDR3 DNA sequence: TGTGCCAGCAGCCCAAGGGGTGCAGGCTACAATGAGCAGTTCTTC. J is TRBJ2-1 and V is TRBV11-2, with D tentatively TRBD1 (5 bases). Deletions cut 5 bases from V and 3 bases from J, with 14 bases between. Germline V gene data show CDR1 as SGHAT and CDR2 as FQNNGV. The CDR3 contains 15 residues.

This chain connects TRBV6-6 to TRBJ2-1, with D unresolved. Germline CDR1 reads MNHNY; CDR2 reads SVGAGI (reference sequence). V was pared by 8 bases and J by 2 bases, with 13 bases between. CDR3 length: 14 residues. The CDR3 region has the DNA TGTGCCAGCGCCTTAGTAGTACCCTACAATGAGCAGTTCTTC. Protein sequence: CASALVVPYNEQFF.

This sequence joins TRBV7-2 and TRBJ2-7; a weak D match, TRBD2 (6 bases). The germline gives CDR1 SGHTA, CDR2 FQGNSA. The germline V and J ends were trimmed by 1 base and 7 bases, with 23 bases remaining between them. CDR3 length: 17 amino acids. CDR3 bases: TGTGCCAGCAGCTTAGAAGGTCTCCCTAGCGAGGGATGGGAGCAGTACTTC. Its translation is CASSLEGLPSEGWEQYF. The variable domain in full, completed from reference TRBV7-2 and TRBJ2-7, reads GAGVSQSPSNKVTEKGKDVELRCDPISGHTALYWYRQSLGQGLEFLIYFQGNSAPDKSGLPSDRFSAERTGGSVSTLTIQRTQQEDSAVYLCASSLEGLPSEGWEQYFGPGTRLTVT.

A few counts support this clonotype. The CDR3 sequence: CASSQEASGGFNEQFF. The CDR3 bases are TGTGCCAGCAGCCAAGAGGCTAGCGGGGGGTTTAATGAGCAGTTCTTC. The chain has TRBV4-2 and TRBJ2-1; TRBD2 matches at 11 bases. The V segment lost 0 bases and the J segment 7 bases; nucleotides outside the gene matches: 5. This CDR3 has 16 residues. Looked up from germline, CDR1 is LGHNA and CDR2 is YNFKEQ.